What follows are 23 T cell receptor beta chains derived from one specimen sequenced in a study of shared clonotypes between healthy human individuals. The repertoire was sequenced with immunoSEQ multiplex PCR; TCRdb's copy has only in-frame clones and lacks some. The profile shows 1,400,000 or so clones, roughly 98.5% of them singletons. Sequences were obtained from naive CD4+ T cells sorted from blood. Subset noted: CD45RA+ positively selected. Receptor source: a young man in good health.

V gene TRBV30 combines with J gene TRBJ1-2; D is possibly TRBD1 (6 bases). The CDR3 runs to 16 residues. Looked up from germline, CDR1 is GTSNPN and CDR2 is SVGIG (reference sequence). Trimming took off 8 bases at V and 3 bases at J, with 25 bases between the two ends. The CDR3 protein is CAGILNAGVLDYGYTF. The CDR3 region has the DNA TGTGCCGGGATTCTTAACGCAGGGGTTTTAGACTATGGCTACACCTTC.

The chain couples TRBV9 to TRBJ2-7, with 11 bases fitting TRBD2. The CDR3 runs to 16 residues. The ends lost 0 bases at V and 1 base at J; junction bases unmatched: 3. Germline V lookup: CDR1 SGDLS, CDR2 YYNGEE. The chain's CDR3 is CASSVEVAGGSYEQYF. The CDR3 DNA follows: TGTGCCAGCAGCGTAGAGGTAGCGGGAGGGTCCTACGAGCAGTACTTC. The full variable domain, in which reference TRBV9 and TRBJ2-7 provide the parts outside the CDR3, is DSGVTQTPKHLITATGQRVTLRCSPRSGDLSVYWYQQSLDQGLQFLIQYYNGEERAKGNILERFSAQQFPDLHSELNLSSLELGDSALYFCASSVEVAGGSYEQYFGPGTRLTVT.

This sequence joins TRBV5-1 and TRBJ2-5, with D perhaps given as TRBD1 or TRBD2 (5 bases each). V was trimmed by 0 bases and J by 5 bases, leaving 17 bases between them. Germline V lookup: CDR1 SGHRS, CDR2 YFSETQ. The CDR3 is 16 amino acids. CDR3: CASSLVAQRGTETQYF. The CDR3 DNA follows: TGCGCCAGCAGCTTGGTAGCCCAACGAGGGACGGAGACCCAGTACTTC.

The chain carries TRBV18 and TRBJ2-7; 7 nucleotides match TRBD1. Per germline, CDR1 KGHSH and CDR2 LQKENI. The CDR3 spans 14 residues. The trim removed 1 base at V and 3 bases at J, leaving 3 bases unmatched. CDR3 bases: TGTGCCAGCTCACCACTAGGGGGCAACTACGAGCAGTACTTC. Protein sequence: CASSPLGGNYEQYF. Looking up the rest from reference TRBV18 and TRBJ2-7 gives the full variable domain: NAGVMQNPRHLVRRRGQEARLRCSPMKGHSHVYWYRQLPEEGLKFMVYLQKENIIDESGMPKERFSAEFPKEGPSILRIQQVVRGDSAAYFCASSPLGGNYEQYFGPGTRLTVT.

This chain uses TRBV27 with TRBJ1-5, with D unclear. This CDR3 region has 13 residues. Germline V gene sequence: CDR1 MNHEY, CDR2 SMNVEV (reference sequence). Trimming removed 3 bases from V and 9 bases from J, with 12 bases in between. CDR3 residues: CASSFRAPGPQHF. In DNA form, the CDR3 reads TGTGCCAGCAGTTTCCGGGCCCCGGGGCCCCAGCATTTT.

The gene calls are TRBV7-9 and TRBJ2-1; the match to TRBD2 covers 10 bases. CDR3 length equals 16 residues. J was trimmed by 5 bases and V by 2 bases; bases with no gene match: 6. CDR1 is SEHNR, CDR2 FQNEAQ, per germline (reference sequence). CDR3 sequence reads: CASSLLAGVGHNEQFF. The CDR3 DNA sequence: TGTGCCAGCAGCTTACTAGCGGGAGTGGGCCACAATGAGCAGTTCTTC.

The gene calls are TRBV5-1 and TRBJ2-1; 10 bases agree with TRBD2. The CDR3 loop spans 14 amino acids. V trimming: 4 bases; J trimming: 8 bases; junction bases outside the gene matches: 6. Looked up from germline, CDR1 is SGHRS and CDR2 is YFSETQ. The CDR3: CASSPPSGRHEQFF. The CDR3 DNA reads TGCGCCAGCAGCCCGCCTAGCGGGAGACATGAGCAGTTCTTC.

The chain uses TRBV5-1 and TRBJ2-7, with 7 bases matching TRBD2. Germline CDR1 SGHRS, CDR2 YFSETQ. CDR3 length: 15 residues. The J segment lost 1 base and the V segment lost 3 bases, leaving 7 bases of the junction unmatched. CDR3 sequence reads: CASSWWAGESYEQYF. The CDR3 nucleotides are TGCGCCAGCAGCTGGTGGGCGGGAGAATCCTACGAGCAGTACTTC.

This clone came up once. The genes are TRBV15 and TRBJ2-1, with D uncertain. The V gene's germline CDR1 is LNHNV and CDR2 YYDKDF (reference sequence). This CDR3 has 12 amino acids. The V end was cut by 2 bases, the J end by 9 bases, with 8 bases between. For the CDR3, the DNA is TGTGCCACCAGCAGAATAGCAGGTGAGCAGTTCTTC. Translation gives CATSRIAGEQFF.

The chain combines TRBV6-5 with TRBJ2-4; D ambiguous. V lost 5 bases and J 0 bases, leaving 8 bases between the germline ends. The germline gives CDR1 MNHEY, CDR2 SVGAGI. The CDR3 loop spans 14 amino acids. The CDR3 sequence is CASSALVAKNIQYF. The DNA of the CDR3 is TGTGCCAGCAGTGCCTTAGTAGCCAAAAACATTCAGTACTTC.

The chain couples TRBV5-4 to TRBJ2-7, with D tentatively TRBD2 (5 bases). V was cut by 0 bases and J by 7 bases, with 11 bases left in between. Germline assignment: CDR1 SGHNT and CDR2 YYREEE (reference sequence). This CDR3 is 13 amino acids long. The CDR3 nucleotides read TGTGCCAGCAGCTTGGGTCCCTCGGGAGAGCAGTACTTC. This sequence encodes CASSLGPSGEQYF.

This chain connects TRBV16 to TRBJ2-3; tentatively, D is TRBD1 or TRBD2 (5 bases each). CDR1 is KGHSY and CDR2 is FQNENV in the germline V gene. The CDR3 is 16 residues long. Trimming stripped 2 bases from V and 2 bases from J, with 14 bases between. This chain's CDR3 is CASSQARDRITDTQYF. The CDR3 coding sequence is TGTGCCAGCAGCCAAGCAAGGGACCGAATCACAGATACGCAGTATTTT. The full variable domain, its missing parts supplied by reference TRBV16 and TRBJ2-3, is GEEVAQTPKHLVRGEGQKAKLYCAPIKGHSYVFWYQQVLKNEFKFLISFQNENVFDETGMPKERFSAKCLPNSPCSLEIQATKLEDSAVYFCASSQARDRITDTQYFGPGTRLTVL.

The J gene is TRBJ2-3, the V gene TRBV9; D unresolved. Germline V gene data show CDR1 as SGDLS and CDR2 as YYNGEE. This CDR3 has 13 residues. V lost 3 bases to trimming and J lost 6 bases, with 11 bases between them. This CDR3 is CASSGPSSDTQYF. The DNA for the CDR3 is TGTGCCAGCAGCGGGCCCTCATCCGATACGCAGTATTTT. The entire variable domain, with the rest obtained from reference TRBV9 and TRBJ2-3, is as follows: DSGVTQTPKHLITATGQRVTLRCSPRSGDLSVYWYQQSLDQGLQFLIQYYNGEERAKGNILERFSAQQFPDLHSELNLSSLELGDSALYFCASSGPSSDTQYFGPGTRLTVL.

The V gene is TRBV28, the J gene TRBJ2-1, with D tentatively TRBD1 or TRBD2 (5 bases each). Trimming took 2 bases from V and 6 from J, leaving 14 bases between them. This CDR3 is 15 amino acids long. Germline CDR1 and CDR2: MDHEN and SYDVKM. The CDR3 DNA reads TGTGCCAGCAGTTTACGGCTAGCAGGGTCCAATGAGCAGTTCTTC. Encoded protein: CASSLRLAGSNEQFF. The complete variable domain, with remaining parts taken from reference TRBV28 and TRBJ2-1, reads DVKVTQSSRYLVKRTGEKVFLECVQDMDHENMFWYRQDPGLGLRLIYFSYDVKMKEKGDIPEGYSVSREKKERFSLILESASTNQTSMYLCASSLRLAGSNEQFFGPGTRLTVL.

The rearrangement joins TRBV20-1 to TRBJ2-7; D call uncertain. The germline V gene encodes CDR1 DFQATT and CDR2 SNEGSKA (reference sequence). This CDR3 contains 11 residues. V lost 6 bases to trimming and J lost 2 bases, with 8 bases between them. This CDR3 is CSAVLTYEQYF. The CDR3 nucleotides read TGCAGTGCCGTTTTAACCTACGAGCAGTACTTC.

This clone appeared once. This chain joins TRBV28 and TRBJ2-2, with TRBD2 matching over 11 bases. Germline-derived CDR1 and CDR2 are MDHEN and SYDVKM. CDR3 length: 18 residues. The junction had 9 bases not matched to a gene; V was cut back by 1 base and J by 5 bases. CDR3 amino acids: CASSLLGLAGGRTGELFF. The CDR3 coding sequence is TGTGCCAGCAGTTTATTGGGGCTAGCGGGAGGACGGACCGGGGAGCTGTTTTTT. Combining the CDR3 with reference TRBV28 and TRBJ2-2 gives the whole variable domain DVKVTQSSRYLVKRTGEKVFLECVQDMDHENMFWYRQDPGLGLRLIYFSYDVKMKEKGDIPEGYSVSREKKERFSLILESASTNQTSMYLCASSLLGLAGGRTGELFFGEGSRLTVL.

The chain is built from TRBV5-6 and TRBJ2-7; D gene unclear. Germline-derived CDR1 and CDR2 are SGHDT and YYEEEE. This CDR3 contains 14 residues. Deletions cut 0 bases from V and 2 bases from J, with 9 bases between. The CDR3 nucleotides read TGTGCCAGCAGCTTGGATGGAGTGCCCTACGAGCAGTACTTC. Amino acid sequence: CASSLDGVPYEQYF.

This sequence joins TRBV5-6 and TRBJ1-1; 7 bases line up with TRBD1. Losses at the gene ends were 2 bases for V and 5 bases for J; bases not matched to a gene: 6. Germline lookup yields CDR1 SGHDT and CDR2 YYEEEE. The CDR3 runs to 14 residues. The CDR3 DNA sequence: TGTGCCAGCAGCTTTATCACAGGGGAAACTGAAGCTTTCTTT. Amino acids: CASSFITGETEAFF.

This sequence joins TRBV5-1 and TRBJ2-1; 12 nucleotides line up with TRBD2. CDR3 size: 17 residues. Germline V lookup: CDR1 SGHRS, CDR2 YFSETQ. Losses at the gene ends were 0 bases for V and 8 bases for J; bases not matched to a gene: 9. CDR3 nucleotides: TGCGCCAGCAGCTTGGCCAGTGTAACTAGCGGGAGGTATGAGCAGTTCTTC. Residues: CASSLASVTSGRYEQFF.

The rearrangement joins TRBV28 to TRBJ1-5, with D unclear. Germline-derived CDR1 and CDR2 are MDHEN and SYDVKM. CDR3 length: 13 amino acids. V was trimmed by 7 bases and J by 5 bases, leaving 12 bases between them. The CDR3 spells CASTFLRDQPQHF. The CDR3 DNA reads as TGTGCCAGCACCTTCCTTCGGGATCAGCCCCAGCATTTT.

The chain couples TRBV30 to TRBJ2-3; 9 bases match TRBD1. The CDR3 spans 15 residues. V lost 3 bases and J lost 11; bases outside the gene matches: 15. The germline V gene encodes CDR1 GTSNPN and CDR2 SVGIG (reference sequence). CDR3 loop: CAWSWRDRVKRMQYF. The CDR3 nucleotides are TGTGCCTGGAGCTGGAGGGACAGGGTAAAGAGAATGCAGTATTTT. Drawing the rest from reference TRBV30 and TRBJ2-3, the complete variable domain is SQTIHQWPATLVQPVGSPLSLECTVEGTSNPNLYWYRQAAGRGLQLLFYSVGIGQISSEVPQNLSASRPQDRQFILSSKKLLLSDSGFYLCAWSWRDRVKRMQYFGPGTRLTVL.

This rearrangement joins TRBV7-8 to TRBJ2-5; D ambiguous. CDR1 SGHVS and CDR2 FQNEAQ come from the germline V gene. This CDR3 is 13 amino acids long. V was pared by 2 bases and J by 5 bases, with 9 bases between. CDR3 sequence: CASSLIGRETQYF. CDR3 DNA sequence: TGTGCCAGCAGCTTAATCGGTAGGGAGACCCAGTACTTC.

The V call is TRBV19, the J call TRBJ1-3; weak D call: TRBD1 (5 bases). Germline loops: CDR1 LNHDA, CDR2 SQIVND (reference sequence). CDR3 length: 16 amino acids. With 5 bases removed from V and 0 bases from J, the gap between germline ends came to 14 bases. The DNA for the CDR3 is TGTGCCAGTAGTGTCTCTCAGGGACTCTCTGGAAACACCATATATTTT. Translated: CASSVSQGLSGNTIYF. The variable domain in full, with the rest retrieved from reference TRBV19 and TRBJ1-3, is DGGITQSPKYLFRKEGQNVTLSCEQNLNHDAMYWYRQDPGQGLRLIYYSQIVNDFQKGDIAEGYSVSREKKESFPLTVTSAQKNPTAFYLCASSVSQGLSGNTIYFGEGSWLTVV.